What follows are 3 T cell receptor beta chains derived from one specimen sequenced in a study of blood T cells in healthy people across ages. The authors ran a second PCR of about 6 to 12 cycles using a sample-barcoded 5' primer and a J-beta primer mix. A single record per CDR3 protein comes from TCRdb applying MiXCR to the 5' RACE reads. The sample yields some 1,800,000 distinct CDR3 sequences, more than 35% seen once. The specimen sequenced was blood. The receptors stem from a human donor in good health.

The table lists this clonotype with a count of one. The chain is built from TRBV15 and TRBJ1-2; 7 bases are a match to TRBD1. Losses at the gene ends were 4 bases for V and 4 bases for J; bases not matched to a gene: 6. CDR3 size: 14 residues. CDR1 and CDR2 from the germline V gene are LNHNV and YYDKDF (reference sequence). DNA for the CDR3: TGTGCCACCAGCATTCCGACAGGGTCCTATGGCTACACCTTC. It encodes CATSIPTGSYGYTF.

The chain uses TRBV6-2 or TRBV6-3 and TRBJ2-7; D possibly corresponds to TRBD1 (5 bases). The CDR3 has 14 residues. CDR1 is MNHEY, CDR2 SVGEGT, per germline. Trimming shortened V by 4 bases and J by 6 bases, and 16 bases separated the two germline ends. CDR3 sequence (DNA): TGTGCCAGCAGTTCCCGGCAGGGTCTCACCGAGCAGTACTTC. The encoded protein is CASSSRQGLTEQYF.

The table lists this clonotype with a count of one. This chain links TRBV20-1 with TRBJ2-1; possible D gene TRBD1, 6 bases. CDR3 size: 17 residues. Trimming cost V 0 bases and J 8 bases, with 23 bases left between them. The germline V gene encodes CDR1 DFQATT and CDR2 SNEGSKA (reference sequence). CDR3 DNA: TGCAGTGCTAGAGATCTCTTCCTGAGCGTCGAGGGGGATGAGCAGTTCTTC. It is translated as CSARDLFLSVEGDEQFF.